Listed here are 13 T cell receptor beta chains from one sample, sequenced in a study of blood T cells in healthy people across ages. Through a sample-barcoded 5' primer and a J-beta primer mix, a second PCR was run for about 6 to 11 cycles. MiXCR, run by TCRdb on the 5' RACE reads, gives a single entry per CDR3 protein. The table has 700,000 to 850,000 distinct CDR3 sequences, about 37% seen once. The sample comprised blood. The receptors come from a man aged 18 to 29 in good health.

This clonotype was observed many times. V usage is TRBV12-3 or TRBV12-4 and J usage is TRBJ2-3; TRBD1 or TRBD2 may be the D gene (6 bases each). This CDR3 spans 13 amino acids. V shed 11 bases and J shed 6 bases, with 18 bases lying between them. Here the CDR3 reads CAAAEGVMDTQYF. The CDR3 region has the DNA TGTGCCGCGGCGGAGGGGGTTATGGATACGCAGTATTTT.

The V gene is TRBV6-6, the J gene TRBJ1-1; possible D gene TRBD1, 6 bases. Germline V CDR1 and CDR2: MNHNY, SVGAGI (reference sequence). There are 13 residues in the CDR3. The V end was cut by 3 bases, the J end by 4 bases, with 9 bases between. CDR3 nucleotides: TGTGCCAGCAGTTATCAGGGGAGCACTGAAGCTTTCTTT. Protein product: CASSYQGSTEAFF.

CDR3 sequence: CASRCGIGYTF. In DNA, the CDR3 is TGTGCCAGCAGATGTGGAATCGGCTACACCTTC. J is TRBJ1-2 and V is TRBV12-3 or TRBV12-4; D gene ambiguous. The CDR3 runs to 11 residues. V was pared by 6 bases and J by 8 bases, with 10 bases between.

The V call is TRBV20-1, the J call TRBJ2-6; TRBD1 aligns across 7 bases. Germline trimming cut 7 bases from V and 1 base from J; bases unmatched to any gene: 1. The germline V gene has CDR1 DFQATT and CDR2 SNEGSKA (reference sequence). The CDR3 has 13 residues. The DNA for the CDR3 is TGCAGTGGGGGACAGTCTGGGGCCAACGTCCTGACTTTC. It yields the protein CSGGQSGANVLTF.

With regard to this clonotype: A read error is possible here, since a much larger clone lies one base away. The rearrangement joins TRBV7-2 to TRBJ2-1; TRBD1 matches 7 bases. Trimming removed 5 bases from V and 10 bases from J; junction bases left unmatched: 14. Germline-derived CDR1 and CDR2 are SGHTA and FQGNSA. The CDR3 length is 15 residues. In DNA, the CDR3 is TGTGCCAGCAGCCCTTGGACAGGTGTCTTGTTAGAGCAGTTCTTC. Its translation is CASSPWTGVLLEQFF. The full variable domain, its missing parts supplied by reference TRBV7-2 and TRBJ2-1, is GAGVSQSPSNKVTEKGKDVELRCDPISGHTALYWYRQSLGQGLEFLIYFQGNSAPDKSGLPSDRFSAERTGGSVSTLTIQRTQQEDSAVYLCASSPWTGVLLEQFFGPGTRLTVL.

The genes are TRBV7-9 and TRBJ1-2; D unclear. Trimming took 4 bases from V and 8 from J, leaving 11 bases between them. The length of the CDR3 is 12 residues. CDR1 is SEHNR and CDR2 is FQNEAQ in the germline V gene (reference sequence). The CDR3 loop is CASSSGIRGYTF. For the CDR3, the DNA is TGTGCCAGCAGCTCCGGTATCCGAGGCTACACCTTC. Complete variable domain (other parts from reference TRBV7-9 and TRBJ1-2): DTGVSQNPRHKITKRGQNVTFRCDPISEHNRLYWYRQTLGQGPEFLTYFQNEAQLEKSRLLSDRFSAERPKGSFSTLEIQRTEQGDSAMYLCASSSGIRGYTFGSGTRLTVV.

The gene calls are TRBV2 and TRBJ2-3; D is unresolved. Germline CDR1 SNHLY, CDR2 FYNNEI. Trimming took off 1 base at V and 8 bases at J, with 10 bases between the two ends. The CDR3 totals 13 residues. CDR3 bases: TGTGCCAGCAGTGAAGGGACGACCTCTACGCAGTATTTT. This sequence encodes CASSEGTTSTQYF.

This clonotype was counted many times. The CDR3 here is CASSGGSKNEQFF. CDR3 nucleotide sequence: TGTGCCAGCAGCGGGGGGAGCAAGAATGAGCAGTTCTTC. This chain connects TRBV12-3 or TRBV12-4 to TRBJ2-1; 7 bases are a match to TRBD2. The ends lost 6 bases at V and 7 bases at J; junction bases unmatched: 6. This CDR3 comprises 13 residues.

This clonotype has more than one count but fewer than ten. This chain links TRBV6-1 with TRBJ1-4; D call uncertain. Germline CDR1 MNHNS, CDR2 SASEGT. This CDR3 contains 14 residues. V lost 5 bases and J lost 8, with 15 bases in between. The CDR3 coding sequence is TGTGCCAGCAGTCAAACCAGGCTTCAGGAAAAACTGTTTTTT. Protein sequence: CASSQTRLQEKLFF.

This clonotype was seen a handful of times. CDR3 protein: CSASESPTNNEQFF. The DNA of the CDR3 is TGCAGTGCTAGTGAAAGTCCGACGAACAATGAGCAGTTCTTC. The rearrangement uses TRBV20-1 and TRBJ2-1, with no clear D. Germline CDR1 is DFQATT and CDR2 is SNEGSKA (reference sequence). V was shortened by 3 bases and J by 5 bases, with 14 bases between the two germline ends. The CDR3 has 14 amino acids.

The sample holds a few counts of this clonotype. CDR3 amino acids: CASSLHPAYEQYF. The CDR3 nucleotides read TGTGCCAGCAGCCTCCATCCGGCCTACGAGCAGTACTTC. This chain links TRBV6-2 or TRBV6-3 with TRBJ2-7; D gene uncertain. This CDR3 is 13 amino acids long. Looked up from germline, CDR1 is MNHEY and CDR2 is SVGEGT. Trimming left V 6 bases short and J 2 bases short, with 11 bases between.

The V and J genes are TRBV20-1 and TRBJ1-1, with a tentative D call TRBD1 (5 bases). CDR3 length equals 15 residues. V gave up 0 bases and J gave up 5 bases, with 16 bases separating them. CDR1 and CDR2 from the germline V gene are DFQATT and SNEGSKA (reference sequence). The DNA for the CDR3 is TGCAGTGCTAGAGATGGGGTCTCAGGGAATACTGAAGCTTTCTTT. This gives the protein CSARDGVSGNTEAFF.

The CDR3 spells CAISGGASTDTQYF. The CDR3 DNA sequence: TGTGCCATCAGTGGGGGGGCGAGCACAGATACGCAGTATTTT. The gene calls are TRBV10-3 and TRBJ2-3; perhaps D is TRBD1 or TRBD2 (6 bases each). There are 14 residues in the CDR3. Germline V lookup: CDR1 ENHRY, CDR2 SYGVKD. Deletions cut 4 bases from V and 0 bases from J, with 8 bases between.